This TCR beta chain is from a study of T cells in Graves' hyperthyroidism and ophthalmopathy. The CDR3 regions of TCR beta were amplified from RNA transcripts. A set of HTBI primers served as the primers for a first-round RT-PCR of the TCR CDR3. Via MiXCR, TCRdb re-called the multiplex PCR reads, giving one row per CDR3 protein. The sample yields hundreds of thousands of distinct CDR3 sequences, roughly 14% seen once. Germline values: CDR1 SGDLS, CDR2 YYNGEE. V was clipped by 0 bases and J by 0 bases, with 7 bases between them. The CDR3 loop spans 14 amino acids. The sample was blood. V usage is TRBV9 and J usage is TRBJ2-7; D is ambiguous. The sequence was obtained from a man aged 18 to 30 with Graves' ophthalmopathy. CDR3 coding DNA: TGTGCCAGCAGCGTAGACGTCAACTCCTACGAGCAGTACTTC. Protein sequence: CASSVDVNSYEQYF.